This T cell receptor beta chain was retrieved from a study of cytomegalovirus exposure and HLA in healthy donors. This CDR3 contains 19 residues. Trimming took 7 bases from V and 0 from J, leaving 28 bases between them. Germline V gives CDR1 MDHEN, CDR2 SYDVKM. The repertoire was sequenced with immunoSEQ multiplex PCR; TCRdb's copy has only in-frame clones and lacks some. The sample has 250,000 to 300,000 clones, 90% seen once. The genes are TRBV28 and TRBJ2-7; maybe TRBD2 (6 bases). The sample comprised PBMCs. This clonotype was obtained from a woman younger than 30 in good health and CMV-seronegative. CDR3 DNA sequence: TGTGCCAGCATATCAAACGCTCGGGGAGGCGGGGACCGCTCCTACGAGCAGTACTTC. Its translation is CASISNARGGGDRSYEQYF.